These 23 T cell receptor beta chains were all obtained from the same sample, sequenced in a study of response to subunit inactivated influenza vaccine. TCRdb ran MiXCR on the RT-PCR reads and lists one entry per CDR3 protein. The sample yields 700,000 to 900,000 distinct CDR3 sequences, 21% seen once. The specimen comprised PBMCs from blood, sampled around 5 days after vaccination. The receptor set was obtained from a man between 45 and 60 years old who received an inactivated influenza vaccine.

This clonotype was counted only a few times. The gene calls are TRBV4-3 and TRBJ1-4, with a possible D match to TRBD1 (5 bases). Between the trimmed V and J ends, which lost 0 bases and 5 bases, there was a span of 13 bases. The CDR3 contains 16 residues. CDR1 LGHNA and CDR2 YSLEER come from the germline V gene. The DNA for the CDR3 is TGCGCCAGCAGCCAAGATGGGGGGGTTTCGAATGAAAAACTGTTTTTT. It codes for CASSQDGGVSNEKLFF.

In its sample, this clonotype was seen a few times. This CDR3 is CASVSETGEQYF. The DNA of the CDR3 is TGTGCCAGCGTTTCAGAAACCGGCGAGCAGTACTTC. This chain connects TRBV18 to TRBJ2-7; D is undetermined. Germline loops: CDR1 KGHSH, CDR2 LQKENI. The V gene lost 8 bases and the J gene lost 6 bases, with 14 bases spanning the gap. The CDR3 runs to 12 residues.

The table lists this clonotype with many counts. CDR3 sequence: CASSPAYEQFF. In nucleotides, the CDR3 is TGTGCCAGCAGCCCCGCCTATGAGCAGTTCTTC. The chain joins TRBV6-2 or TRBV6-3 to TRBJ2-1; D not resolved. The CDR3 consists of 11 residues. V lost 6 bases, J lost 8 bases, and 8 bases lay in between. Per germline, CDR1 MNHEY and CDR2 SVGEGT.

V gene TRBV27 combines with J gene TRBJ1-6, with D perhaps TRBD1 (6 bases). Trimming stripped 4 bases from V and 9 bases from J, with 13 bases between. CDR3 size: 14 residues. Germline CDR1 reads MNHEY; CDR2 reads SMNVEV (reference sequence). CDR3 region: CASSSHREGSPLHF. The CDR3 nucleotides read TGTGCCAGCAGTTCACACAGGGAGGGTTCACCCCTCCACTTT.

With respect to this clonotype: The junction and the germline gene differ at one end; a read error may be behind it. V is TRBV5-1 and J is TRBJ1-2; D not resolved. Germline assignment: CDR1 SGHRS and CDR2 YFSETQ. The CDR3 length is 12 residues. Here the CDR3 reads CASSLLPQMLHF. CDR3 DNA sequence: TGCGCCAGCAGCTTGTTACCCCAAATGCTGCACTTC.

At least ten counts were recorded for this clonotype. The gene calls are TRBV11-2 and TRBJ2-7; tentative D call: TRBD2 (7 bases). CDR3 length: 15 residues. The germline V gene encodes CDR1 SGHAT and CDR2 FQNNGV. Trimming removed 8 bases at V and 1 base at J, with 18 bases between. CDR3: CASGEGVTNSYEQYF. DNA for the CDR3: TGTGCCAGCGGGGAGGGGGTGACTAATTCCTACGAGCAGTACTTC.

This clonotype has ten or more counts. The chain joins TRBV24-1 to TRBJ2-1; D might be TRBD1 or TRBD2, each matching 6 bases. The CDR3 sequence is 10 residues long. From germline, CDR1 is KGHDR and CDR2 SFDVKD. V shed 9 bases and J shed 8 bases, with 7 bases lying between them. The CDR3: CATGGHEQFF. DNA of the CDR3: TGTGCCACCGGGGGGCATGAGCAGTTCTTC.

CDR3 sequence: CASSGGPRRWAFF. CDR3 in DNA: TGTGCCAGCAGTGGGGGACCCAGAAGATGGGCTTTCTTT. The V call is TRBV6-1, the J call TRBJ1-1; the D gene is possibly TRBD1 (5 bases). The V end was cut by 4 bases, the J end by 11 bases, with 17 bases between. The CDR3 consists of 13 residues. The germline V gene has CDR1 MNHNS and CDR2 SASEGT.

This clonotype was seen a handful of times. The V and J genes are TRBV20-1 and TRBJ2-5, with D possibly being TRBD1 (6 bases). Trimming shortened V by 4 bases and J by 1 base, and 16 bases separated the two germline ends. Germline assignment: CDR1 DFQATT and CDR2 SNEGSKA (reference sequence). The CDR3 length is 15 residues. CDR3 protein: CSATAWTEPQETQYF. CDR3 bases: TGCAGTGCTACGGCCTGGACAGAACCCCAAGAGACCCAGTACTTC.

This chain links TRBV5-5 with TRBJ2-5; 9 nucleotides align to TRBD2. The ends lost 8 bases at V and 5 bases at J; junction bases unmatched: 10. Germline assignment: CDR1 SGHKS and CDR2 YYEKEE (reference sequence). The CDR3 is 14 amino acids. CDR3 protein: CASTRGLAIETQYF. Written as DNA, the CDR3 is TGTGCCAGTACGCGGGGACTAGCTATCGAGACCCAGTACTTC.

This clonotype was observed a few times. The V call is TRBV20-1, the J call TRBJ2-1, with D possibly matching TRBD1 (6 bases). Trimming stripped 3 bases from V and 9 bases from J, with 9 bases between. Germline V lookup: CDR1 DFQATT, CDR2 SNEGSKA (reference sequence). The CDR3 runs 11 residues. Written as DNA, the CDR3 is TGCAGTGCTAGGACGGACAGTGAGCAGTTCTTC. It codes for CSARTDSEQFF.

This clonotype was picked up a small number of times. This chain joins TRBV20-1 and TRBJ2-1; D might be TRBD2 (6 bases). The CDR3 contains 12 residues. Trimming removed 4 bases from V and 5 bases from J, with 9 bases in between. The germline V gene has CDR1 DFQATT and CDR2 SNEGSKA (reference sequence). CDR3 coding DNA: TGCAGTGCTACCACTAGCCACAATGAGCAGTTCTTC. The encoded protein is CSATTSHNEQFF.

This clonotype was counted ten times or more. V gene TRBV4-3 combines with J gene TRBJ2-1; no definite D call. Germline V gene lookup returns CDR1 LGHNA and CDR2 YSLEER. V lost 0 bases and J lost 3, with 3 bases in between. CDR3 length equals 13 residues. The CDR3 DNA reads TGCGCCAGCAGCCAAGACTACTACAATGAGCAGTTCTTC. Protein: CASSQDYYNEQFF.

This clonotype turned up a few times. The V call is TRBV20-1, the J call TRBJ2-3; 9 bases map to TRBD2. The CDR3 is 16 amino acids. Per the germline V gene, CDR1 is DFQATT and CDR2 is SNEGSKA (reference sequence). V lost 2 bases and J lost 0; bases outside the gene matches: 6. CDR3 DNA: TGCAGTGCTAGATTTAGCGGGGGTACTAGCACAGATACGCAGTATTTT. Protein product: CSARFSGGTSTDTQYF.

This clonotype was found a few times. This chain connects TRBV29-1 to TRBJ2-3; TRBD2 aligns across 7 bases. The CDR3 runs to 14 residues. V lost 0 bases, J lost 6 bases, and 6 bases stayed unmatched. CDR1 and CDR2 from the germline V gene are SQVTM and ANQGSEA. The CDR3 sequence: CSVEDAGEWDTQYF. The CDR3 DNA follows: TGCAGCGTTGAAGACGCGGGGGAATGGGATACGCAGTATTTT.

J is TRBJ2-3 and V is TRBV5-1, with D possibly TRBD2 on 6 matching bases. V lost 6 bases and J lost 2, with 10 bases in between. The germline gives CDR1 SGHRS, CDR2 YFSETQ. The CDR3 is 13 amino acids. CDR3 nucleotides: TGCGCCAGCAAGGAGGGGTCCACAGATACGCAGTATTTT. It specifies CASKEGSTDTQYF.

This clonotype was observed a few times. The V and J genes are TRBV11-2 and TRBJ2-3; 10 bases align to TRBD2. Germline V lookup: CDR1 SGHAT, CDR2 FQNNGV. The trim removed 1 base at V and 3 bases at J, leaving 10 bases unmatched. The CDR3 length is 18 residues. The CDR3 here is CASSLGGSLAGVTDTQYF. DNA for the CDR3: TGTGCCAGCAGCTTAGGAGGGAGTCTAGCGGGAGTTACAGATACGCAGTATTTT.

This clonotype was found a few times. The genes are TRBV28 and TRBJ2-2; 10 positions match TRBD1. The junction had 7 bases not matched to a gene; V was cut back by 7 bases and J by 5 bases. The CDR3 loop spans 15 amino acids. Germline V gene sequence: CDR1 MDHEN, CDR2 SYDVKM. Here the CDR3 DNA reads TGTGCCAGCAAAGGACAGGGGGTGGATACCGGGGAGCTGTTTTTT. This encodes CASKGQGVDTGELFF.

This clonotype has just a few counts. The V call is TRBV5-1, the J call TRBJ2-1; no clear D. V lost 4 bases to trimming and J lost 10 bases, with 9 bases between them. From germline, CDR1 is SGHRS and CDR2 YFSETQ. The CDR3 spans 11 residues. The CDR3 sequence: CASSDGYEQFF. The CDR3 DNA reads TGCGCCAGCAGCGATGGGTACGAGCAGTTCTTC.

This clonotype has a handful of counts. The chain links TRBV29-1 to TRBJ2-1; TRBD1 is a possible D gene (6 bases). Trimming removed 7 bases at V and 8 bases at J, with 12 bases between. From germline, CDR1 is SQVTM and CDR2 ANQGSEA. This CDR3 region has 11 residues. CDR3 amino acids: CSGRHRDEQFF. The CDR3 DNA sequence: TGCAGCGGGAGACACAGGGATGAGCAGTTCTTC.

The genes are TRBV9 and TRBJ2-5, with TRBD1 as a possible D gene (5 bases). V was shortened by 0 bases and J by 1 base, with 7 bases between the two germline ends. Germline V lookup: CDR1 SGDLS, CDR2 YYNGEE. The CDR3 extends over 14 amino acids. The CDR3 DNA reads as TGTGCCAGCAGCGTAGACAGGAGCCAAGAGACCCAGTACTTC. It specifies CASSVDRSQETQYF.

This clonotype was seen more than once but under ten times. The rearrangement links TRBV12-3 or TRBV12-4 to TRBJ2-5; D may match TRBD1 or TRBD2 (5 bases each). Trimming removed 7 bases from V and 5 bases from J, with 20 bases in between. There are 15 residues in the CDR3. For the CDR3, the DNA is TGTGCCAGCACTCGTAGGGGCGGGTATCAGGAGACCCAGTACTTC. Protein sequence: CASTRRGGYQETQYF.

The chain employs TRBV10-2 and TRBJ1-2; D is unresolved. V lost 2 bases and J lost 4, with 8 bases in between. Germline CDR1 reads WSHSY; CDR2 reads SAAADI. The CDR3 runs to 13 residues. CDR3 coding DNA: TGCGCCAGCAGTGAGAGGTCGGGCTATGGCTACACCTTC. Translation gives CASSERSGYGYTF.